A selection of T cell receptor beta chains follows, all from one sample in a study of beta chain features in type 1 diabetes. Here immunoSEQ multiplex PCR was the method, and the copy in TCRdb shows in-frame clones only, minus some. The repertoire holds around 400,000 clones, with roughly an eighth as singletons. Sequenced: naive CD4+ T cells from blood. The receptors derive from a man younger than 30 in good health. The CDR3 runs from the conserved cysteine through the conserved F or W. The D gene is left open where the match is weak. The size of a clone is reported for some rows only, either as once, few or many, or as a class for expanded clones.

j_call,clone_size,v_call,d_call,cdr3_aa,cdr3_nt
TRBJ1-2,-,TRBV30,-,CAWSLGRANYGYTF,TGTGCCTGGAGTCTAGGGAGAGCTAACTATGGCTACACCTTC
TRBJ2-1,few,TRBV10-3,-,CAISESTLPTGNEQFF,TGTGCCATCAGTGAGTCAACCCTCCCGACGGGCAATGAGCAGTTCTTC
TRBJ2-5,few,TRBV6-5,-,CASSSGETQYF,TGTGCCAGCAGTTCGGGAGAGACCCAGTACTTC
TRBJ1-2,few,TRBV6-5,-,CASQSNYGYTF,TGTGCCTCCCAATCAAACTATGGCTACACCTTC
TRBJ2-3,-,TRBV10-3,-,CAIRAGSTDTQYF,TGTGCCATCAGGGCAGGGTCCACAGATACGCAGTATTTT
TRBJ2-3,few,TRBV29-1,TRBD2,CSVEKLADTDTQYF,TGCAGCGTTGAGAAACTAGCGGACACAGATACGCAGTATTTT
TRBJ2-5,few,TRBV11-3,TRBD1,CASSSSTTGTGGETQYF,TGTGCCAGCAGCTCATCTACAACCGGGACAGGGGGTGAGACCCAGTACTTC
TRBJ2-7,few,TRBV9,-,CASSVASGSYEQYF,TGTGCCAGCAGCGTAGCATCGGGCTCCTACGAGCAGTACTTC
TRBJ2-5,few,TRBV30,-,CAYGGNKDQETQYF,TGTGCCTATGGAGGGAATAAGGACCAAGAGACCCAGTACTTC
TRBJ2-7,few,TRBV4-3,-,CASSHYQGGVGYEQYF,TGCGCCAGCAGCCATTACCAGGGCGGGGTGGGCTACGAGCAGTACTTC
TRBJ1-1,few,TRBV7-9,-,CASSLEARIAEAFF,TGTGCCAGCAGCTTAGAGGCTAGGATAGCTGAAGCTTTCTTT
TRBJ2-7,few,TRBV7-2,TRBD2,CASSLVASGLYEQYF,TGTGCCAGCAGCTTAGTGGCTAGCGGGCTGTACGAGCAGTACTTC
TRBJ1-1,-,TRBV6-5,TRBD1,CASSYTTGNTEAFF,TGTGCCAGCAGTTACACGACAGGGAATACTGAAGCTTTCTTT
TRBJ2-7,-,TRBV7-8,TRBD2,CASSLEAGGSSYEQYF,TGTGCCAGCAGCTTAGAAGCGGGGGGTAGCTCCTACGAGCAGTACTTC
TRBJ1-1,few,TRBV6-5,TRBD1,CASSQDRAEAFF,TGTGCCAGCAGCCAAGACAGGGCTGAAGCTTTCTTT
TRBJ2-5,few,TRBV13,TRBD2,CASSLDRGGWETQYF,TGTGCCAGCAGCTTAGACCGGGGGGGCTGGGAGACCCAGTACTTC
TRBJ2-3,-,TRBV5-1,-,CASSLEQDTQYF,TGCGCCAGCAGCCTGGAACAAGATACGCAGTATTTT
TRBJ2-1,-,TRBV7-3,-,CASSLVGDFDEQFF,TGTGCCAGCAGCTTAGTCGGGGATTTCGATGAGCAGTTCTTC
TRBJ1-2,-,TRBV5-4,-,CASSLEENYGYTF,TGTGCCAGCAGCTTAGAAGAGAACTATGGCTACACCTTC
TRBJ2-5,few,TRBV5-6,TRBD1,CASSTGQAHQETQYF,TGTGCCAGCAGCACGGGACAGGCCCACCAAGAGACCCAGTACTTC
TRBJ2-1,-,TRBV4-1,TRBD2,CASSRVAGGHSNEQFF,TGCGCCAGCAGCCGAGTAGCGGGAGGGCATTCTAATGAGCAGTTCTTC
TRBJ2-5,few,TRBV2,TRBD2,CASSEGLDVWETQYF,TGTGCCAGCAGCGAGGGACTAGACGTTTGGGAGACCCAGTACTTC
TRBJ2-2,few,TRBV10-3,TRBD2,CAISVYWGTTSGELFF,TGTGCCATCAGTGTATATTGGGGGACTACGTCCGGGGAGCTGTTTTTT
TRBJ2-3,-,TRBV9,-,CASSAATGFSTDTQYF,TGTGCCAGCAGCGCCGCGACAGGTTTTAGCACAGATACGCAGTATTTT
TRBJ2-3,few,TRBV5-1,-,CASSILTDTQYF,TGCGCCAGCAGCATCCTCACAGATACGCAGTATTTT
TRBJ2-2,-,TRBV5-4,TRBD1,CASSSGQGTLNTGELFF,TGTGCCAGCAGTAGCGGACAGGGGACACTGAACACCGGGGAGCTGTTTTTT
TRBJ2-7,many,TRBV4-3,-,CASSQDRNTDYEQYF,TGCGCCAGCAGCCAAGATAGGAACACAGACTACGAGCAGTACTTC
TRBJ2-1,few,TRBV4-3,-,CASSQPYSGSRHNEQFF,TGCGCCAGCAGCCAACCGTATAGCGGCAGTCGTCACAATGAGCAGTTCTTC
TRBJ2-7,few,TRBV5-4,-,CASSLVGGHSYEQYF,TGTGCCAGCAGCTTAGTGGGAGGCCATTCCTACGAGCAGTACTTC
TRBJ1-5,-,TRBV7-3,-,CASNYNSGDQPQHF,TGTGCCAGCAACTATAATTCGGGGGATCAGCCCCAGCATTTT
TRBJ1-5,few,TRBV28,-,CASRQTGFGFHQPQHF,TGTGCCAGCAGACAAACAGGTTTTGGGTTCCATCAGCCCCAGCATTTT
TRBJ2-7,-,TRBV25-1,TRBD1,CASSKGQSYEQYF,TGTGCCAGCAGCAAGGGACAGTCCTACGAGCAGTACTTC
TRBJ2-2,few,TRBV7-2,-,CASSLGRANTGELFF,TGTGCCAGCAGCTTGGGGCGAGCGAACACCGGGGAGCTGTTTTTT
TRBJ1-1,few,TRBV4-2,TRBD1,CASSQEDRGNTEAFF,TGTGCCAGCAGCCAGGAGGACAGGGGGAACACTGAAGCTTTCTTT
TRBJ2-1,few,TRBV9,TRBD2,CASSPTSGAYNEQFF,TGTGCCAGCAGCCCGACTAGCGGGGCATACAATGAGCAGTTCTTC
TRBJ2-3,-,TRBV29-1,TRBD1,CSVAGGGTDTQYF,TGCAGCGTTGCAGGGGGCGGGACAGATACGCAGTATTTT
TRBJ2-1,-,TRBV19,TRBD1,CASSRDQGARAPRGSYNEQFF,TGTGCCAGTAGTAGAGATCAGGGGGCCCGGGCTCCTAGGGGCTCCTACAATGAGCAGTTCTTC
TRBJ2-7,few,TRBV6-5,-,CAVRDTFHEQYF,TGTGCCGTCCGGGACACCTTTCACGAGCAGTACTTC
TRBJ2-2,few,TRBV28,-,CASSLQGTGELFF,TGTGCCAGCAGCCTCCAGGGCACCGGGGAGCTGTTTTTT
TRBJ2-7,-,TRBV29-1,-,CSVLSNPYEQYF,TGCAGCGTTCTGAGTAATCCCTACGAGCAGTACTTC